This TCR beta chain is drawn from a study of cytomegalovirus exposure and HLA in healthy donors. Study conclusions and caveats: Earlier results showed most TCR beta V segments being productive about 87% or about 30% of the time.

About this clone: Antigen unknown.

CDR1 and CDR2 (germline): MNHNY, SVGAGI (reference sequence). The junction had 4 bases not matched to a gene; V was cut back by 5 bases and J by 2 bases. The CDR3 runs 14 residues. The PCR employed 60 Vbeta primers together with 13 Jbeta primers. Only in-frame clones appear in the TCRdb table, and some are missing; sequencing was by immunoSEQ multiplex PCR. This table has some 110,000 clones, about four fifths appearing once. This TCR was sampled from a man younger than 40 in good health and CMV-seropositive. What was sequenced was PBMCs. The rearrangement uses TRBV6-6 and TRBJ2-3, with 7 bases that match TRBD1. CDR3 nucleotides: TGTGCCAGCAGTGGGGACAGAATCACAGATACGCAGTATTTT. As protein: CASSGDRITDTQYF.